The next 26 T cell receptor beta chains were all read from a single sample in a study of neurological immune-mediated disorders. TCRdb independently ran MiXCR on the 5' RACE reads; one entry per CDR3 protein. Of 45,000 to 65,000 distinct CDR3 sequences listed, roughly 4.6% were seen once; the top ten hold 2.5% to 3%. Sequencing used PBMCs. Receptors were obtained from a man between 50 and 59 years old with multiple sclerosis.

This clonotype is large by share. The chain links TRBV9 to TRBJ1-2; TRBD1 aligns across 8 bases. This CDR3 has 13 residues. Trimming cost V 4 bases and J 6 bases; bases outside gene matches: 5. Germline loops: CDR1 SGDLS, CDR2 YYNGEE. Written as DNA, the CDR3 is TGTGCCAGCAGCTCAGGGGGCGGGGATGGCTACACCTTC. Translating it yields CASSSGGGDGYTF.

This clonotype showed up many times. The chain couples TRBV5-1 to TRBJ2-7; no definite D call. This CDR3 comprises 14 residues. The germline V gene has CDR1 SGHRS and CDR2 YFSETQ. V lost 0 bases to trimming and J lost 6 bases, with 13 bases between them. The CDR3: CASSLDGSLGEQYF. The CDR3 nucleotides are TGCGCCAGCAGCTTGGACGGGTCTCTCGGCGAGCAGTACTTC.

This clonotype was recorded at least ten times. The chain joins TRBV7-2 to TRBJ1-2; the match to TRBD1 covers 8 bases. The CDR3 sequence is 17 residues long. Losses at the gene ends were 1 base for V and 5 bases for J; bases not matched to a gene: 12. Germline V gene lookup returns CDR1 SGHTA and CDR2 FQGNSA. In DNA, the CDR3 is TGTGCCAGCAGCTTAGTGGGGACACAGGGGGGTTTTTATGGCTACACCTTC. Translating gives CASSLVGTQGGFYGYTF.

This clonotype was observed many times. The genes are TRBV5-1 and TRBJ2-3, with D possibly matching TRBD1 (5 bases). CDR1 is SGHRS, CDR2 YFSETQ, per germline. The CDR3 is made up of 15 amino acids. Trimming left V 0 bases short and J 0 bases short, with 8 bases between. The CDR3: CASSLEGSSTDTQYF. CDR3 DNA: TGCGCCAGCAGCTTGGAGGGGTCGAGCACAGATACGCAGTATTTT.

This clonotype appeared many times. This chain uses TRBV5-1 with TRBJ2-7; D call uncertain. The CDR3 totals 14 residues. The germline CDR1 and CDR2 sequences are SGHRS and YFSETQ. V was pared by 0 bases and J by 7 bases, with 14 bases between. DNA of the CDR3: TGCGCCAGCAGCTTGGATGGCCCTCGTATGGAGCAGTACTTC. Amino acids: CASSLDGPRMEQYF. Drawing the rest from reference TRBV5-1 and TRBJ2-7, the complete variable domain is KAGVTQTPRYLIKTRGQQVTLSCSPISGHRSVSWYQQTPGQGLQFLFEYFSETQRNKGNFPGRFSGRQFSNSRSEMNVSTLELGDSALYLCASSLDGPRMEQYFGPGTRLTVT.

Only a few counts were recorded for this clonotype. This chain uses TRBV11-2 with TRBJ2-3; D is unresolved. The CDR3 sequence is 14 residues long. V gave up 1 base and J gave up 5 bases, with 10 bases separating them. CDR1 and CDR2 (germline): SGHAT, FQNNGV. CDR3 sequence (DNA): TGTGCCAGCAGCTTAGGGCCGTCTAGAGATACGCAGTATTTT. Protein sequence: CASSLGPSRDTQYF.

This clonotype was recorded many times. The rearrangement joins TRBV29-1 to TRBJ2-7; 10 bases fit TRBD2. This CDR3 contains 13 residues. V shed 4 bases and J 9 bases; nucleotides not matched to a gene: 9. Germline-derived CDR1 and CDR2 are SQVTM and ANQGSEA. The CDR3 reads CSVGSSGSPRQYF. The CDR3 region has the DNA TGCAGCGTTGGGTCTAGCGGGAGCCCCAGGCAGTACTTC.

This clonotype was seen repeatedly, ten times or more. The chain employs TRBV3-1 and TRBJ2-1; either TRBD1 or TRBD2 may supply D (5 bases each). The CDR3 loop spans 15 amino acids. In germline, CDR1 is LGHDT, CDR2 YNNKEL (reference sequence). V lost 3 bases and J lost 9, with 18 bases in between. DNA of the CDR3: TGTGCCAGCAGCCATATTTCCGGGACGTTCTCTGAGCAGTTCTTC. Translating it yields CASSHISGTFSEQFF.

This clonotype was counted many times. For the CDR3, the DNA is TGTGCCAGCAGCGTAGCGGAAGTAGGACTAGGGACCCAGTACTTC. Amino acid sequence: CASSVAEVGLGTQYF. This sequence joins TRBV9 and TRBJ2-5; the match to TRBD2 covers 7 bases. V gave up 0 bases and J gave up 7 bases; unmatched junction bases: 9. The CDR3 is 15 amino acids. CDR1 SGDLS and CDR2 YYNGEE come from the germline V gene.

This clonotype was detected many times. The chain joins TRBV10-1 to TRBJ2-1, with 12 bases lining up with TRBD2. Germline-derived CDR1 and CDR2 are WNHNN and SYGVQD (reference sequence). CDR3 length: 18 residues. Losses at the gene ends were 8 bases for V and 5 bases for J; bases not matched to a gene: 16. CDR3 sequence: CASGRASGRDKGDNEQFF. CDR3 nucleotides: TGCGCCAGCGGTAGGGCTAGCGGGAGGGATAAAGGGGACAATGAGCAGTTCTTC.

This clonotype was detected a few times. The rearrangement uses TRBV28 and TRBJ2-1; 9 nucleotides match TRBD2. The germline V gene has CDR1 MDHEN and CDR2 SYDVKM. The CDR3 spans 17 residues. After removal of 5 bases from V and 8 bases from J, the junction contained 16 bases not matched to a gene. The CDR3 DNA is TGTGCCAGCAGTATAGCGGGAGACGTCCAAGTCGGTGATGAGCAGTTCTTC. This sequence encodes CASSIAGDVQVGDEQFF.

This clonotype was observed at least ten times. This sequence joins TRBV5-1 and TRBJ2-1; 10 nucleotides agree with TRBD2. Germline CDR1 SGHRS, CDR2 YFSETQ. This CDR3 is 19 amino acids long. Trimming took 2 bases from V and 1 from J; bases not matched to a gene: 12. The CDR3 is CASSLWASGSGDSYNEQFF. In nucleotides, the CDR3 is TGCGCCAGCAGCTTATGGGCTAGCGGGAGTGGGGATTCCTACAATGAGCAGTTCTTC.

This clonotype was recorded many times. The chain employs TRBV6-5 and TRBJ1-1, with 11 bases that match TRBD1. From germline, CDR1 is MNHEY and CDR2 SVGAGI. The length of the CDR3 is 13 residues. V shed 6 bases and J 9 bases; nucleotides not matched to a gene: 6. The CDR3 region has the DNA TGTGCCAGCAGAGTGGGACAGGGGGAGAAAGCTTTCTTT. Translation: CASRVGQGEKAFF.

This clonotype was seen only a few times. The V and J genes are TRBV20-1 and TRBJ1-1; maybe TRBD1 (6 bases). This CDR3 has 16 amino acids. Trimming pared 2 bases from V and 0 bases from J, leaving 16 bases between. Germline CDR1 is DFQATT and CDR2 is SNEGSKA (reference sequence). CDR3 nucleotide sequence: TGCAGTGCTAGATTGCGGGGGGCCCCTATGAACACTGAAGCTTTCTTT. It yields the protein CSARLRGAPMNTEAFF.

Only a few counts were recorded for this clonotype. Given a much more abundant clone one base away, this may be a read error. This likely comes from a read error, as the CDR3 has no conserved phenylalanine or tryptophan at its end. The J gene is TRBJ1-4, the V gene TRBV7-6, with D possibly matching TRBD1 (6 bases). The V and J ends lost 5 bases and 5 bases respectively, with 12 bases between them. This CDR3 has 14 amino acids. Germline assignment: CDR1 SGHVS and CDR2 FNYEAQ. CDR3 nucleotide sequence: TGTGCCAGCAGCCGGGACACCAGCAATGAAAAACTGTTTTGT. This codes for CASSRDTSNEKLFC.

This clonotype has ten or more counts. The chain combines TRBV5-6 with TRBJ1-1, with TRBD1 matching over 10 bases. The CDR3 is 14 residues long. The J segment lost 6 bases and the V segment lost 4 bases, leaving 6 bases of the junction unmatched. The germline CDR1 and CDR2 sequences are SGHDT and YYEEEE. The CDR3: CASSPDRGVSEAFF. The DNA of the CDR3 is TGTGCCAGCAGCCCGGACAGGGGGGTCTCTGAAGCTTTCTTT.

This clonotype was observed many times. The genes are TRBV7-9 and TRBJ2-3; the match to TRBD1 covers 9 bases. V lost 5 bases to trimming and J lost 0 bases; unmatched junction nucleotides: 12. Germline CDR1 reads SEHNR; CDR2 reads FQNEAQ (reference sequence). This CDR3 has 18 residues. The CDR3 is CASSTTYPDRGSTDTQYF. The CDR3 DNA reads as TGTGCCAGCAGCACAACCTACCCAGACAGGGGGAGCACAGATACGCAGTATTTT.

The chain employs TRBV7-2 and TRBJ1-1; D is undetermined. Trimming left V 0 bases short and J 1 base short, with 9 bases between. This CDR3 has 15 residues. The germline V gene encodes CDR1 SGHTA and CDR2 FQGNSA. This CDR3 reads CASSLAWQPNTEAFF. The CDR3 coding sequence is TGTGCCAGCAGCTTAGCTTGGCAGCCGAACACTGAAGCTTTCTTT.

The V gene is TRBV12-3 or TRBV12-4, the J gene TRBJ1-2; 7 bases align to TRBD1. This CDR3 contains 13 residues. V trimming: 7 bases; J trimming: 4 bases; junction bases outside the gene matches: 6. CDR3 nucleotides: TGTGCCAGCACTAGGGGGCGGGCCTATGGCTACACCTTC. This translates into CASTRGRAYGYTF.

This clonotype was seen ten or more times. The rearrangement links TRBV20-1 to TRBJ2-5; perhaps D is TRBD1 or TRBD2 (5 bases each). V gave up 2 bases and J gave up 2 bases, with 12 bases separating them. Germline V gene data show CDR1 as DFQATT and CDR2 as SNEGSKA (reference sequence). The CDR3 has 14 residues. The CDR3 coding sequence is TGCAGTGCTAGATCGGGGCTAGCTCAAGAGACCCAGTACTTC. This translates into CSARSGLAQETQYF.

This clonotype was seen repeatedly, ten times or more. The CDR3 DNA reads as TGCAGTGCTAGAGATTGGAGGGCGGGAAATGAGCAGTTCTTC. This gives the protein CSARDWRAGNEQFF. J is TRBJ2-1 and V is TRBV20-1; weak D call: TRBD2 (6 bases). From germline, CDR1 is DFQATT and CDR2 SNEGSKA (reference sequence). The CDR3 loop spans 14 amino acids. Trimming took off 0 bases at V and 7 bases at J, with 13 bases between the two ends.

This clonotype was seen at least ten times. The chain is built from TRBV5-1 and TRBJ1-5; TRBD1 matches at 8 bases. Germline CDR1 is SGHRS and CDR2 is YFSETQ. This CDR3 comprises 15 residues. J gave up 6 bases and V 4 bases, and 9 bases lay outside the gene matches. The CDR3 bases are TGCGCCAGCAGCGTAGGACAGGGTGAAGCTCAGCCCCAGCATTTT. Encoded protein: CASSVGQGEAQPQHF.

This clonotype has at least ten counts. This chain joins TRBV5-1 and TRBJ2-2, with a weak D call TRBD2 (7 bases). The CDR3 runs 16 residues. The germline CDR1 and CDR2 sequences are SGHRS and YFSETQ. The germline V and J ends were trimmed by 2 bases and 1 base, with 12 bases remaining between them. This CDR3 reads CASSFGGGKNTGELFF. CDR3 coding DNA: TGCGCCAGCAGCTTCGGCGGGGGCAAGAACACCGGGGAGCTGTTTTTT.

This clonotype was detected only a few times. This could be a read error, since a much larger clone is one nucleotide away. A read error is likely, as this CDR3 ends without the conserved phenylalanine or tryptophan. This chain links TRBV20-1 with TRBJ2-5, with D unclear. Trimming left V 2 bases short and J 2 bases short, with 9 bases between. The CDR3 totals 13 residues. Per germline, CDR1 DFQATT and CDR2 SNEGSKA (reference sequence). Here the CDR3 reads CSARLSGQETQYL. CDR3 in DNA: TGCAGTGCTAGACTTAGTGGGCAAGAGACCCAGTACTTA.

There are a few counts of this clonotype. The chain recombines TRBV28 with TRBJ1-4; a weak D match, TRBD1 (6 bases). Looked up from germline, CDR1 is MDHEN and CDR2 is SYDVKM. V was cut by 1 base and J by 7 bases, with 13 bases left in between. The CDR3 is 15 amino acids. The CDR3 sequence is CASSLSGGAGEKLFF. In DNA, the CDR3 is TGTGCCAGCAGTTTATCTGGGGGCGCGGGTGAAAAACTGTTTTTT.

This clonotype showed up many times. The chain has TRBV7-9 and TRBJ2-5; D may be TRBD2 (6 bases). The germline gives CDR1 SEHNR, CDR2 FQNEAQ (reference sequence). Trimming took off 6 bases at V and 5 bases at J, with 19 bases between the two ends. The CDR3 covers 15 residues. CDR3: CASRQPTGTGETQYF. The CDR3 region has the DNA TGTGCCAGCAGGCAGCCAACCGGGACTGGGGAGACCCAGTACTTC.